This T cell receptor (beta chain) was sequenced in a study of blood T cell repertoires in COVID-19. Looking at the study overall: The samples span acute and convalescent COVID-19 from the United States, Italy and Spain. PBMCs, B-cell-depleted T cells, or T cells were the source of the cDNA or gDNA that made up the material.

CDR3 length equals 18 residues. Germline assignment: CDR1 SGDLS and CDR2 YYNGEE. The ends lost 6 bases at V and 1 base at J; junction bases unmatched: 8. The authors' processing: Scientists estimated how many nucleated cells there were by amplifying reference gene primers. Profiling relied on immunoSEQ multiplex PCR, and the TCRdb table lists in-frame clones only, not all of them. Clonal size and the V and J genes are those of that table, whereas D and trimming came from the DNA. The sample records approximately 240,000 clones, 82% being singletons. The source of this sequence is a woman older than 75 with active or convalescent COVID-19. The gene calls are TRBV9 and TRBJ2-3; TRBD2 aligns across 16 bases. Material: peripheral blood. The CDR3 here is CASTKGTSGGAGTDTQYF. The CDR3 DNA sequence: TGTGCCAGCACCAAAGGGACTAGCGGGGGGGCCGGCACAGATACGCAGTATTTT. Complete variable domain (other parts from reference TRBV9 and TRBJ2-3): DSGVTQTPKHLITATGQRVTLRCSPRSGDLSVYWYQQSLDQGLQFLIQYYNGEERAKGNILERFSAQQFPDLHSELNLSSLELGDSALYFCASTKGTSGGAGTDTQYFGPGTRLTVL.